This TCR beta chain was sequenced in a study of shared T cell receptors in the human thymus. CDR3 length equals 15 residues. V gave up 11 bases and J gave up 2 bases; unmatched junction bases: 8. CDR1 and CDR2 from the germline V gene are SEHNR and FQNEAQ (reference sequence). Assay: immunoSEQ multiplex PCR; the TCRdb copy retains only in-frame clones and omits some. The sample shows 600,000 or so clones, about 87% of them seen only once. These data were likewise used in another study, on human thymus T cells. That study reports: Finnish infants who were healthy and having corrective surgery for congenital heart defects made up the donors. Corrective heart surgery yielded the resections from which the thymus tissue came. Biased V and J segment usage appeared in thymus and peripheral blood. Related research examined unrelated individuals and reported that their thymic repertoires overlapped highly.

The origin of this receptor is a boy younger than two with a congenital heart defect. The sample comprised thymocytes. The chain combines TRBV7-9 with TRBJ2-1; 11 bases line up with TRBD2. The CDR3 loop reads CAGSLAGGTYNEQFF. CDR3 DNA: TGTGCCGGCTCGCTAGCGGGAGGCACCTACAATGAGCAGTTCTTC.